This paragraph reports one TCR beta chain. The antigen is not known. The germline V gene encodes CDR1 LNHDA and CDR2 SQIVND (reference sequence). The CDR3 has 19 amino acids. V lost 7 bases, J lost 1 base, and 15 bases stayed unmatched. The sample belongs to a study of OX40 agonist ivuxolimab in advanced cancers. Study as a whole: Ivuxolimab, which is an agonistic anti-OX40 (CD134) antibody, was administered to the patients. Study findings and constraints: At doses 0.1 to 3.0 mg/kg, CD4+ and CD8+ clones expanded.

Sequencing was performed with immunoSEQ multiplex PCR; in TCRdb, only in-frame clones are kept and a portion is missing. The sample includes more than 45,000 clones, 65% to 90% of them seen just once. Autoimmune disease history or systemic immunosuppression disqualified patients. Here the sequenced sample was CD4+ or CD8+ T cells sorted from blood, taken in a trial of the OX40 agonist ivuxolimab. The TCR originated in an adult with an advanced solid tumor such as melanoma, head and neck, liver or kidney cancer. The V and J genes are TRBV19 and TRBJ2-2; TRBD2 aligns across 10 bases. The CDR3 bases are TGTGCCAGTAAATTTAGTGGCCTAGCGGGAGTTGGGAACACCGGGGAGCTGTTTTTT. This encodes CASKFSGLAGVGNTGELFF.